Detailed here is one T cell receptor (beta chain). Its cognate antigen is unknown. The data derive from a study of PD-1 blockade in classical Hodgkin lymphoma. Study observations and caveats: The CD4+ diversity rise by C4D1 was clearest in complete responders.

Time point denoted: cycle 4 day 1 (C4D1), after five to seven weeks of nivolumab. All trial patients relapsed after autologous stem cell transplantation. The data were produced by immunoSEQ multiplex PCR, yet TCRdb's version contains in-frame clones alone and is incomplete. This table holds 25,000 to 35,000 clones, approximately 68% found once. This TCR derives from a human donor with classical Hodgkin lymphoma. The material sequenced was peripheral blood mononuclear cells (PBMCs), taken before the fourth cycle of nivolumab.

This CDR3 reads CASSNTVANTGELFF. CDR3 DNA: TGTGCCAGCTCGAACACAGTCGCGAACACCGGGGAGCTGTTTTTT. The chain is built from TRBV6-5 and TRBJ2-2, with no clear D. Trimming pared 8 bases from V and 0 bases from J, leaving 13 bases between. This CDR3 region has 15 residues. Germline-derived CDR1 and CDR2 are MNHEY and SVGAGI.